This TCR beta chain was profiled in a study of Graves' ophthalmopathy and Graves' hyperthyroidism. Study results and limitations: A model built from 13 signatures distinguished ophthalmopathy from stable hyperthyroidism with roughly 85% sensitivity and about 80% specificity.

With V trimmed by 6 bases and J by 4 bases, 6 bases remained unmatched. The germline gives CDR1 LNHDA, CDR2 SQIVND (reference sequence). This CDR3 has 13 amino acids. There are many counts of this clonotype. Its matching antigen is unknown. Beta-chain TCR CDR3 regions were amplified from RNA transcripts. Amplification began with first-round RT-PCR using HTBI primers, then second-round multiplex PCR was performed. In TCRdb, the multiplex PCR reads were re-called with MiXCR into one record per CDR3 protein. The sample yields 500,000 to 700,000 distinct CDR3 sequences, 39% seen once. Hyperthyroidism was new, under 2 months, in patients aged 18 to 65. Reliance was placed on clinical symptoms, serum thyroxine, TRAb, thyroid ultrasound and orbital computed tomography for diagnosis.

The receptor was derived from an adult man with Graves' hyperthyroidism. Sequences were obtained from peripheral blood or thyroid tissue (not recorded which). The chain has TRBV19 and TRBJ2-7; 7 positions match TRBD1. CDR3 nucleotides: TGTGCCAGTAGGGCAGGGGGAGAGTACGAGCAGTACTTC. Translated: CASRAGGEYEQYF.